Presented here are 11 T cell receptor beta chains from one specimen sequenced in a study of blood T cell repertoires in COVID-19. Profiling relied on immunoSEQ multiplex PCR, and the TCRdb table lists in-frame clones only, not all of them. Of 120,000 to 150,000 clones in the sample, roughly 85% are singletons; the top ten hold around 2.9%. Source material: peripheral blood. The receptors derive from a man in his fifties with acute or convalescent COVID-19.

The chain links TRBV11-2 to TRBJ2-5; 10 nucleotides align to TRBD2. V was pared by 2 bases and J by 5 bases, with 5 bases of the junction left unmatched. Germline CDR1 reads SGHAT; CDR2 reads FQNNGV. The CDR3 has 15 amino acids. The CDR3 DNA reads TGTGCCAGCAGCTTACTAGCGGGAGTATTTGAGACCCAGTACTTC. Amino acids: CASSLLAGVFETQYF.

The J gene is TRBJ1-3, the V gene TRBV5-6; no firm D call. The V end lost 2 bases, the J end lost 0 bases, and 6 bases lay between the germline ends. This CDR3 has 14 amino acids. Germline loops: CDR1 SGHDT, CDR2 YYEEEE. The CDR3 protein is CASSFGSSGNTIYF. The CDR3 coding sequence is TGTGCCAGCAGCTTCGGGTCCTCTGGAAACACCATATATTTT.

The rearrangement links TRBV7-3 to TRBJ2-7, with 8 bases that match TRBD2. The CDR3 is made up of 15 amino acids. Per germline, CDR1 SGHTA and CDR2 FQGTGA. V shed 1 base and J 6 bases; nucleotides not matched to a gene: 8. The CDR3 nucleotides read TGTGCCAGCAGCTTAATTCCAGCGGGAGAGGCCGAGCAGTACTTC. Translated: CASSLIPAGEAEQYF.

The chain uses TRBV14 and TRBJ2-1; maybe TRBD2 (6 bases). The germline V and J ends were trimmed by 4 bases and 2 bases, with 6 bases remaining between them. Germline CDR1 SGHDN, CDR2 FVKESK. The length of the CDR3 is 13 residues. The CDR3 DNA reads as TGTGCCAGCAGCCGGGAGGCCTACAATGAGCAGTTCTTC. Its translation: CASSREAYNEQFF.

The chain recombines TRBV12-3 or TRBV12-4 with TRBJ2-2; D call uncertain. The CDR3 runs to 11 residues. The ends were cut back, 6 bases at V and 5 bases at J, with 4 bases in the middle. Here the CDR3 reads CASRETGELFF. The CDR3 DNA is TGTGCCAGCAGGGAGACCGGGGAGCTGTTTTTT.

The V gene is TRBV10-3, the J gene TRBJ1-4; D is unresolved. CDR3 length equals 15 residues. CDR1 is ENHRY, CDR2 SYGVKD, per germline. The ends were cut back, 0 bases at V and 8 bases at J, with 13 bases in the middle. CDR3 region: CAISESTAAGEKLFF. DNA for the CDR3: TGTGCCATCAGTGAGTCGACTGCTGCCGGGGAAAAACTGTTTTTT.

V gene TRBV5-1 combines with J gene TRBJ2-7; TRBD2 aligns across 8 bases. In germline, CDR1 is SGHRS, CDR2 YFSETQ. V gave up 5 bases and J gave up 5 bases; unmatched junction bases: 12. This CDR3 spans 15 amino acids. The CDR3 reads CASRSSGRPVDEQYF. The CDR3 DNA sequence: TGCGCCAGCAGGTCTAGCGGGCGCCCCGTGGACGAGCAGTACTTC.

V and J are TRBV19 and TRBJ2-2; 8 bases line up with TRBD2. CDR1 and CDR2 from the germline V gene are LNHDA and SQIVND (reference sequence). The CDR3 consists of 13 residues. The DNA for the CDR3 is TGTGCGACTGCGGGAGGTAACACCGGGGAGCTGTTTTTT. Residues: CATAGGNTGELFF.

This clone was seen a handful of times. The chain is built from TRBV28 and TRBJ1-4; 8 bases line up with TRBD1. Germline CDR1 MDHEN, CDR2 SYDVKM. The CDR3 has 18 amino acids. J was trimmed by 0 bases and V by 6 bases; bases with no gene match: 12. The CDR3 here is CASRETGGGLATNEKLFF. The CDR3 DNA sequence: TGTGCCAGCAGGGAAACAGGGGGTGGGCTTGCAACTAATGAAAAACTGTTTTTT.

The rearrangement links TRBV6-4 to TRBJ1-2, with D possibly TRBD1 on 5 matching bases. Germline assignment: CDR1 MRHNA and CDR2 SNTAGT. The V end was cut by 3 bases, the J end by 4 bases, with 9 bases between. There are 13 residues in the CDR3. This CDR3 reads CASSETGFYGYTF. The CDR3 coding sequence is TGTGCCAGCAGTGAAACAGGCTTCTATGGCTACACCTTC.

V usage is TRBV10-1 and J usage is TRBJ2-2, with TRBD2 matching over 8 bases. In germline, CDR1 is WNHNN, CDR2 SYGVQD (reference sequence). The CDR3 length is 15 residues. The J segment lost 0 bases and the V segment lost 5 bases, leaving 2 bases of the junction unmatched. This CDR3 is CASSNGGANTGELFF. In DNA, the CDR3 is TGCGCCAGCAGTAACGGGGGGGCGAACACCGGGGAGCTGTTTTTT.